The T cell receptor beta chain under discussion was sequenced for a study of T cell responses to AZD1222 COVID-19 vaccine. Sequencing used immunoSEQ multiplex PCR; TCRdb keeps in-frame clones, though not all of them. The data show some 140,000 clones, 92% seen once. This CDR3 contains 15 residues. The V and J ends lost 5 bases and 4 bases, in that order; junction bases with no gene match: 8. Germline values: CDR1 SGHVS, CDR2 FQNEAQ. Material: peripheral blood, obtained on day 0 of AZD1222 vaccination. The chain links TRBV7-8 to TRBJ2-7; 10 positions agree with TRBD2. The TCR originated in an adult in good health. As DNA, the CDR3 is TGTGCCAGCAGCCCGCTAGCGGGAGTAGTTTACGAGCAGTACTTC. The encoded protein is CASSPLAGVVYEQYF.